One and the same sample provided the 12 T cell receptor beta chains below, sequenced in a study of CD8+ T cells in alopecia areata. Reverse transcribed after extraction, RNA yielded cDNA as the sequencing template. Some clones are missing from TCRdb's copy, which holds only in-frame ones; the method was immunoSEQ multiplex PCR. The sample holds about 300,000 clones, and no clone turns up only once. Cutaneous lymph nodes were pooled and cells sorted by CD4, CD8alpha, NKG2D, NKG2ACE and more. Sequencing used CD4+ T cells sorted from a lymph node. All receptors come from a C3H/HeJ mouse with alopecia areata. The strain's MHC haplotype is H2-k.

This clone was recorded a few times. Gene names refer to mouse genes. The read is 4 residues too short to cover the CDR3 end, so that end is filled in from the germline J gene. The genes are TRBV13-2 and TRBJ2-2, with 8 bases that match TRBD2. The CDR3 is 15 amino acids. The germline gives CDR1 NNHNN, CDR2 SYGAGS (reference sequence). After removal of 6 bases from V and 2 bases from J, the junction contained 6 bases not matched to a gene. CDR3 sequence: CASAPWGGNTGQLYF. Partial CDR3 DNA: TGTGCCAGCGCCCCTTGGGGGGGGAACACCGGG.

Comments on this clone: These gene names are mouse names. Coverage ceases 4 residues before the CDR3 finishes, and the germline J gene fills in the end. The same CDR3 also results from other DNA sequences found in this sample. The chain is built from TRBV1 and TRBJ2-7, with 9 bases fitting TRBD2. The V gene's germline CDR1 is NSQYPW and CDR2 LRSPGD (reference sequence). The CDR3 has 14 residues. CDR3 protein: CTCSAGTGGYEQYF. CDR3 bases read: TGCACCTGCAGTGCAGGAACTGGGGGGTAT.

A word on this clone: A single base separates this from a much larger clone, so it may be a read error. The germline and genes are mouse ones. The read ends 4 residues before the CDR3 terminus; that terminus is restored from the germline J gene. The same CDR3 can be traced to other DNA sequences in this sample. This rearrangement joins TRBV13-1 to TRBJ2-2; 8 bases are a match to TRBD1. From germline, CDR1 is NSHNY and CDR2 SYGAGN. The V gene end was trimmed by 3 bases and the J gene end by 0 bases; junction bases not matched to a gene: 1. The CDR3 is 15 residues long. The DNA read from the CDR3 is TGTGCCAGCAGTGTGGGACAGGCAAACACCGGG. Translating gives CASSVGQANTG. The complete CDR3 protein is CASSVGQANTGQLYF.

Comment on this clone: The listed genes are named as in mouse. The CDR3 extends 4 residues past the end of the read, so its final part is completed from the germline J gene. The chain links TRBV13-3 to TRBJ2-1, with 8 bases matching TRBD1. Trimming at V came to 3 bases and at J to 1 base, leaving 3 bases not matched to a gene. CDR1 and CDR2 (germline): NNHDY, SYVADS. This CDR3 is 15 amino acids long. The sequenced part of the CDR3 DNA is TGTGCCAGCAGTGCGGACAGGGCAAACTATGCT. It codes for CASSADRANYA. The whole CDR3 sequence is CASSADRANYAEQFF.

Concerning this clone itself: Gene names are the mouse ones. The CDR3 sequence: CASSDLRGASAETLYF. The sequenced CDR3 bases are TGTGCCAGCAGTGATTTGAGGGGGGCGAGTGCAGAA. This chain links TRBV13-1 with TRBJ2-3; tentatively, D is TRBD2 (7 bases). The read ends 4 residues early relative to the CDR3; the germline J gene fills the gap. Looked up from germline, CDR1 is NSHNY and CDR2 is SYGAGN. This CDR3 spans 16 amino acids. Deletions cut 1 base from V and 0 bases from J, with 12 bases between.

Points on this clone: Mouse gene names apply. CDR3 in amino acids: CASRQGGDNSDYTF. The sequenced CDR3 bases are TGTGCCAGCAGGCAAGGGGGGGACAACTCC. The chain uses TRBV4 and TRBJ1-2; TRBD1 is a possible D gene (6 bases). The read finishes 4 residues shy of the CDR3 end, and the germline J gene is used to complete it. The CDR3 has 14 residues. CDR1 and CDR2 (germline): LGHDT, YNNKQL (reference sequence). V lost 6 bases, J lost 2 bases, and 13 bases lay in between.

This clone was seen a handful of times. The genes and germline here are from mouse. The read is 4 residues too short to cover the CDR3 end, so that end is filled in from the germline J gene. Distinct nucleotide sequences in the sample also encode this CDR3. The rearrangement joins TRBV13-2 to TRBJ2-5; the D gene is possibly TRBD2 (6 bases). The CDR3 is 16 residues long. V shed 0 bases and J shed 0 bases, with 11 bases lying between them. Looked up from germline, CDR1 is NNHNN and CDR2 is SYGAGS (reference sequence). The CDR3 is CASGDARGVNQDTQYF. The part of the CDR3 DNA that was read is TGTGCCAGCGGTGATGCACGGGGGGTTAACCAAGAC.

A word on this clone: These gene names are mouse names. The read falls 3 residues short of the CDR3 end, and the missing part is taken from the germline J gene. The V and J genes are TRBV13-2 and TRBJ1-6, with unresolved D. TRBJ1-6 is designated an ORF whose function remains uncertain. Per germline, CDR1 NNHNN and CDR2 SYGAGS (reference sequence). Trimming pared 0 bases from V and 0 bases from J, leaving 7 bases between. This CDR3 contains 16 residues. The sequenced part of the CDR3 DNA is TGTGCCAGCGGTGATGACAGAAATTCCTATAATTCGCCC. Encoded protein: CASGDDRNSYNSP. The complete CDR3 reads CASGDDRNSYNSPLYF.

About this clone: Gene names follow the mouse nomenclature. Coverage ceases 4 residues before the CDR3 finishes, and the germline J gene fills in the end. The sample holds other DNA sequences that translate to the same CDR3. This chain links TRBV19 with TRBJ2-5, with a tentative D call TRBD1 (6 bases). The CDR3 is 13 amino acids. CDR1 is FNHDT, CDR2 SITEND, per germline (reference sequence). CDR3 bases read: TGTGCCAGCAGTATTAGGACAGAAGAC. As protein: CASSIRTED. From start to end, the CDR3 is CASSIRTEDTQYF.

To note about this clone: Gene names are mouse gene names. The read comes to an end 4 residues before the CDR3 does, leaving the germline J gene to fill in the end. V gene TRBV5 combines with J gene TRBJ2-5, with D possibly being TRBD2 (6 bases). Trimming left V 1 base short and J 3 bases short, with 8 bases between. This CDR3 is 14 amino acids long. Germline assignment: CDR1 LGHNA and CDR2 YNLKQL (reference sequence). CDR3 in amino acids: CASSQVWGQDTQYF. CDR3 DNA, as far as it was read: TGTGCCAGCAGCCAAGTATGGGGGCAAGAC.

As to this clone: Gene names follow the mouse nomenclature. CDR3 DNA, as far as it was read: TGTGCCAGCAGTCGACTTCTCTATGCT. Its protein product is CASSRLLYA. The whole CDR3 reads CASSRLLYAEQFF. V usage is TRBV14 and J usage is TRBJ2-1; D unresolved. Read data end 4 residues before the CDR3 end; the end is taken from the germline J gene. The CDR3 covers 13 residues. Germline CDR1 and CDR2: SGHDT and FRDEAV. The germline V and J ends were trimmed by 4 bases and 3 bases, with 8 bases remaining between them.

Regarding this clone: Any gene name here is a mouse gene name. From the germline J gene comes the end of the CDR3, since the read stops 4 residues before it. This sequence joins TRBV13-3 and TRBJ2-1; 7 bases match TRBD1. The CDR3 runs to 14 residues. Germline CDR1 NNHDY, CDR2 SYVADS. The junction had 3 bases not matched to a gene; V was cut back by 4 bases and J by 2 bases. The DNA read from the CDR3 is TGTGCCAGCAGTTCCGGGACAGACTATGCT. Its protein is CASSSGTDYA. The complete CDR3 reads CASSSGTDYAEQFF.